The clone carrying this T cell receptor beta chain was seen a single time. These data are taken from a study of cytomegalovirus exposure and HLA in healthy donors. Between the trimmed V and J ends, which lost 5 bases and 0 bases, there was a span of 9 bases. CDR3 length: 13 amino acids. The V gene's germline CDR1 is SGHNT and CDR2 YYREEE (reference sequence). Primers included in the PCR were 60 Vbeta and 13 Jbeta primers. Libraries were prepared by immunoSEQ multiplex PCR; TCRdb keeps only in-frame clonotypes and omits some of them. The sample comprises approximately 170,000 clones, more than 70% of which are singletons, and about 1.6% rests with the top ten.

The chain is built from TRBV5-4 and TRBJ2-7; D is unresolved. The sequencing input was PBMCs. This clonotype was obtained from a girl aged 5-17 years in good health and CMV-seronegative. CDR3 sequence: CASSKEYSYEQYF. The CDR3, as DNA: TGTGCCAGCAGTAAGGAGTACTCCTACGAGCAGTACTTC. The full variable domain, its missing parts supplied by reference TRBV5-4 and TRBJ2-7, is ETGVTQSPTHLIKTRGQQVTLRCSSQSGHNTVSWYQQALGQGPQFIFQYYREEENGRGNFPPRFSGLQFPNYSSELNVNALELDDSALYLCASSKEYSYEQYFGPGTRLTVT.